Listed here are 26 T cell receptor beta chains from one sample, sequenced in a study of blood T cell repertoires in COVID-19. Data came from immunoSEQ multiplex PCR; TCRdb stores just in-frame clones and leaves some out. Of under 300,000 clones in the sample, 70% to 85% were seen once. The sequenced sample was peripheral blood. These receptors all come from a woman older than 75 with active or convalescent COVID-19.

V usage is TRBV28 and J usage is TRBJ2-7, with 9 positions matching TRBD2. This CDR3 is built from 17 residues. Per the germline V gene, CDR1 is MDHEN and CDR2 is SYDVKM. V was clipped by 4 bases and J by 4 bases; unmatched bases: 14. The CDR3, as DNA: TGTGCCAGCAGTTCCGTTGGCAGCGGGAGGCCGGGGTACGAGCAGTACTTC. Translation: CASSSVGSGRPGYEQYF.

The V and J genes are TRBV5-1 and TRBJ1-3, with D maybe TRBD1 (5 bases). Germline V gene data show CDR1 as SGHRS and CDR2 as YFSETQ. CDR3 length: 16 residues. V lost 4 bases, J lost 2 bases, and 16 bases lay in between. This CDR3 reads CASSPPDRFPGNTIYF. CDR3 nucleotide sequence: TGCGCCAGCAGCCCGCCCGACAGATTCCCTGGAAACACCATATATTTT.

The chain links TRBV2 to TRBJ2-5, with 8 bases aligning to TRBD1. Trimming cost V 4 bases and J 5 bases; bases outside gene matches: 9. Looked up from germline, CDR1 is SNHLY and CDR2 is FYNNEI. This CDR3 spans 15 amino acids. CDR3 region: CASSVRRGQAETQYF. The CDR3 nucleotides are TGTGCCAGCAGTGTTCGCAGGGGGCAGGCGGAGACCCAGTACTTC.

V usage is TRBV6-5 and J usage is TRBJ2-2; 10 nucleotides match TRBD1. V was clipped by 4 bases and J by 5 bases; unmatched bases: 7. The CDR3 sequence is 16 residues long. CDR1 MNHEY and CDR2 SVGAGI come from the germline V gene. In DNA, the CDR3 is TGTGCCAGCAGTTCCCCAAGGACAGGGGGGACCGGGGAGCTGTTTTTT. It codes for CASSSPRTGGTGELFF.

This chain uses TRBV5-1 with TRBJ2-7, with D unclear. The CDR3 runs to 16 residues. V was clipped by 2 bases and J by 6 bases, with 21 bases between them. CDR1 is SGHRS and CDR2 is YFSETQ in the germline V gene. The CDR3 DNA reads TGCGCCAGCAGCTTACAGCAGGCCCATGGGTTGGGCGAGCAGTACTTC. This gives the protein CASSLQQAHGLGEQYF.

This rearrangement joins TRBV2 to TRBJ1-4, with D maybe TRBD1 (5 bases). Germline-derived CDR1 and CDR2 are SNHLY and FYNNEI. CDR3 length equals 14 residues. The V end was cut by 4 bases, the J end by 2 bases, with 8 bases between. The CDR3 is CASSVSGTNEKLFF. As DNA, the CDR3 is TGTGCCAGCAGTGTATCAGGGACTAATGAAAAACTGTTTTTT.

This rearrangement joins TRBV4-1 to TRBJ1-3; D possibly corresponds to TRBD1 (6 bases). The CDR3 length is 17 residues. V was shortened by 0 bases and J by 0 bases, with 12 bases between the two germline ends. CDR1 is MGHRA, CDR2 YSYEKL, per germline. The CDR3 reads CASSQDATGGSGNTIYF. The CDR3 region has the DNA TGCGCCAGCAGCCAAGATGCGACAGGTGGCTCTGGAAACACCATATATTTT.

The chain uses TRBV5-6 and TRBJ1-2; D unclear. V was cut by 4 bases and J by 2 bases, with 9 bases left in between. The CDR3 length is 13 residues. Per germline, CDR1 SGHDT and CDR2 YYEEEE. CDR3 coding DNA: TGTGCCAGCAGCCCCCAGCGGAACTATGGCTACACCTTC. Residues: CASSPQRNYGYTF.

The chain joins TRBV6-4 to TRBJ2-2, with a weak D call TRBD2 (6 bases). The CDR3 sequence is 16 residues long. The V end was cut by 8 bases, the J end by 0 bases, with 16 bases between. Germline lookup yields CDR1 MRHNA and CDR2 SNTAGT. Here the CDR3 DNA reads TGTGCCAGCCGTAAACACGGCGGGGCGAACACCGGGGAGCTGTTTTTT. Translating gives CASRKHGGANTGELFF.

V is TRBV4-2 and J is TRBJ1-2; perhaps TRBD1 as D (5 bases). CDR3 size: 14 residues. CDR1 and CDR2 from the germline V gene are LGHNA and YNFKEQ. Deletions cut 4 bases from V and 0 bases from J, with 9 bases between. The CDR3: CASSPQGTNYGYTF. The CDR3, as DNA: TGTGCCAGCAGCCCCCAGGGAACTAACTATGGCTACACCTTC.

The rearrangement uses TRBV5-6 and TRBJ2-2, with 11 bases aligning to TRBD2. The trim removed 5 bases at V and 5 bases at J, leaving 5 bases unmatched. The CDR3 sequence is 15 residues long. Germline CDR1 SGHDT, CDR2 YYEEEE. For the CDR3, the DNA is TGTGCCAGCAGTCTGGGACTAGCGGTTACCGGGGAGCTGTTTTTT. It codes for CASSLGLAVTGELFF.

The rearrangement joins TRBV7-9 to TRBJ2-7; 7 nucleotides align to TRBD1. This CDR3 contains 13 residues. Losses at the gene ends were 11 bases for V and 0 bases for J; bases not matched to a gene: 7. CDR1 SEHNR and CDR2 FQNEAQ come from the germline V gene (reference sequence). This CDR3 reads CAVPRGSSYEQYF. Written as DNA, the CDR3 is TGTGCCGTCCCCAGGGGGAGCTCCTACGAGCAGTACTTC.

This clone has more than one count but fewer than ten. The chain combines TRBV4-1 with TRBJ1-2; D is undetermined. V lost 0 bases and J 4 bases, leaving 12 bases between the germline ends. CDR3 length: 15 residues. CDR1 is MGHRA and CDR2 is YSYEKL in the germline V gene. CDR3 bases: TGCGCCAGCAGCCAAGATCCTGGGCACCTCTATGGCTACACCTTC. It is translated as CASSQDPGHLYGYTF.

This chain joins TRBV5-6 and TRBJ2-5; D gene uncertain. Per germline, CDR1 SGHDT and CDR2 YYEEEE. V lost 0 bases and J 5 bases, leaving 5 bases between the germline ends. The CDR3 loop spans 12 amino acids. The CDR3 nucleotides are TGTGCCAGCAGCTTGGTCGGGGAGACCCAGTACTTC. Amino acid sequence: CASSLVGETQYF.

The CDR3 loop is CASSRMGQGNTGELFF. The CDR3, as DNA: TGTGCCAGCAGCCGCATGGGACAGGGTAACACCGGGGAGCTGTTTTTT. This chain uses TRBV14 with TRBJ2-2, with 9 bases lining up with TRBD1. Germline assignment: CDR1 SGHDN and CDR2 FVKESK. J was trimmed by 2 bases and V by 4 bases; bases with no gene match: 5. CDR3 length equals 16 residues.

This chain links TRBV6-2 or TRBV6-3 with TRBJ2-5; 10 nucleotides line up with TRBD2. The CDR3 has 18 residues. With V trimmed by 2 bases and J by 3 bases, 12 bases remained unmatched. Germline V CDR1 and CDR2: MNHEY, SVGEGT. The CDR3 protein is CASSYASSGGSPKETQYF. In DNA form, the CDR3 reads TGTGCCAGCAGTTACGCTTCTAGCGGGGGCTCCCCGAAAGAGACCCAGTACTTC.

This chain uses TRBV2 with TRBJ2-1, with 11 nucleotides matching TRBD2. The CDR3 is 17 amino acids. The V segment lost 5 bases and the J segment 7 bases; nucleotides outside the gene matches: 13. The germline V gene encodes CDR1 SNHLY and CDR2 FYNNEI. CDR3 sequence reads: CASSPGVAGGPRNEQFF. CDR3 nucleotide sequence: TGTGCCAGCAGTCCCGGGGTAGCGGGGGGGCCGCGGAATGAGCAGTTCTTC.

V usage is TRBV19 and J usage is TRBJ1-1, with 8 bases fitting TRBD1. Germline V CDR1 and CDR2: LNHDA, SQIVND (reference sequence). Germline trimming cut 4 bases from V and 3 bases from J; bases unmatched to any gene: 7. The CDR3 runs 15 residues. The CDR3 reads CASSNYGTGDTEAFF. The CDR3 DNA sequence: TGTGCCAGTAGTAACTACGGGACAGGAGACACTGAAGCTTTCTTT.

The V gene is TRBV19, the J gene TRBJ2-7; the match to TRBD1 covers 9 bases. The CDR3 spans 14 residues. V lost 4 bases, J lost 5 bases, and 6 bases stayed unmatched. The germline V gene encodes CDR1 LNHDA and CDR2 SQIVND (reference sequence). In DNA form, the CDR3 reads TGTGCCAGTAGTAATGGACAGGGGTGGGACGAGCAGTACTTC. Its protein is CASSNGQGWDEQYF.

This chain links TRBV7-9 with TRBJ2-5; tentative D call: TRBD2 (5 bases). The V gene's germline CDR1 is SEHNR and CDR2 FQNEAQ (reference sequence). Trimming shortened V by 5 bases and J by 4 bases, and 14 bases separated the two germline ends. The CDR3 extends over 14 amino acids. The CDR3 region has the DNA TGTGCCAGCAGCCCCTGGGTGGCGGGAGAGACCCAGTACTTC. Protein product: CASSPWVAGETQYF.

The chain couples TRBV3-1 (or the pseudogene TRBV3-2) to TRBJ1-5; TRBD1 aligns across 9 bases. The V and J ends lost 6 bases and 3 bases, in that order; junction bases with no gene match: 9. Germline CDR1 is LGHDT and CDR2 is YNNKEL (reference sequence). This CDR3 is 16 amino acids long. The CDR3 loop is CASSSGTGIYNQPQHF. CDR3 DNA: TGTGCCAGCAGTTCCGGGACAGGGATTTACAATCAGCCCCAGCATTTT.

The J gene is TRBJ2-5, the V gene TRBV2; 15 bases fit TRBD2. The CDR3 runs 16 residues. Trimming removed 6 bases from V and 4 bases from J; junction bases left unmatched: 6. Germline CDR1 and CDR2: SNHLY and FYNNEI. Written as DNA, the CDR3 is TGTGCCAGCAGCCTTAGGACTAGCGGGGGGGCAGAGACCCAGTACTTC. Its translation is CASSLRTSGGAETQYF.

The chain carries TRBV6-4 and TRBJ1-4; 8 bases are a match to TRBD1. In germline, CDR1 is MRHNA, CDR2 SNTAGT. The CDR3 contains 14 residues. The ends lost 3 bases at V and 8 bases at J; junction bases unmatched: 5. This CDR3 is CASSDDRGEEKLFF. CDR3 DNA sequence: TGTGCCAGCAGTGATGACAGGGGCGAAGAAAAACTGTTTTTT.

This sequence joins TRBV19 and TRBJ2-5, with D perhaps TRBD2 (5 bases). This CDR3 is 13 amino acids long. Germline V lookup: CDR1 LNHDA, CDR2 SQIVND (reference sequence). V lost 1 base and J lost 3, with 6 bases in between. Here the CDR3 DNA reads TGTGCCAGTAGTATAGTGAGGGAAGAGACCCAGTACTTC. Translated, it gives CASSIVREETQYF.

The chain has TRBV6-1 and TRBJ1-5; tentatively, D is TRBD1 (5 bases). CDR3 length: 16 residues. V lost 0 bases to trimming and J lost 3 bases, with 12 bases between them. Germline V gene sequence: CDR1 MNHNS, CDR2 SASEGT. The chain's CDR3 is CASSEAGVSDNQPQHF. Written as DNA, the CDR3 is TGTGCCAGCAGTGAAGCAGGGGTTTCTGACAATCAGCCCCAGCATTTT.

This clone has ten or more counts. Here the CDR3 reads CASSFRGYDPEAFF. The CDR3 DNA reads TGTGCCAGCAGTTTTAGGGGGTATGACCCTGAAGCTTTCTTT. The rearrangement joins TRBV28 to TRBJ1-1; possibly TRBD1 for D (6 bases). CDR1 and CDR2 (germline): MDHEN, SYDVKM. The CDR3 contains 14 residues. The V end was cut by 3 bases, the J end by 6 bases, with 14 bases between.